These T cell receptor beta chains were read from a single sample in a study of preoperative IRX-2 immunotherapy in early breast cancer. Assay: immunoSEQ multiplex PCR; the TCRdb copy retains only in-frame clones and omits some. The sample comprises under 3,500 clones, approximately 76% of which are singletons, and 6.5% to 8% rests with the top ten. The sample here was tumor tissue, taken after IRX-2 immunotherapy. These receptors were obtained from a human donor with breast cancer. The CDR3 runs from the conserved cysteine through the conserved F or W. Each record gives: V gene, clone size, D gene, J gene, CDR3 protein, CDR3 DNA. The D gene is left open where the match is weak. Size is omitted from some rows. Given values are once, few, many or a class for expanded clones.

v_call: TRBV28; clone_size: NA; d_call: NA; j_call: TRBJ2-6; cdr3_aa: CASSLSRSSGANVLTF; cdr3_nt: TGTGCCAGCAGTTTATCAAGGAGCTCTGGGGCCAACGTCCTGACTTTC
v_call: TRBV19; clone_size: few; d_call: NA; j_call: TRBJ1-5; cdr3_aa: CASSIGQGRIQPQHF; cdr3_nt: TGTGCCAGTAGTATTGGGCAGGGGCGTATTCAGCCCCAGCATTTT
v_call: TRBV6-8; clone_size: NA; d_call: TRBD1; j_call: TRBJ2-1; cdr3_aa: CASTGGYNEQFF; cdr3_nt: TGTGCCAGCACAGGGGGTTACAATGAGCAGTTCTTC
v_call: TRBV11-3; clone_size: NA; d_call: TRBD2; j_call: TRBJ2-3; cdr3_aa: CASRPKLAGGPWSTDTQYF; cdr3_nt: TGTGCCAGCAGGCCGAAACTAGCGGGGGGGCCTTGGAGCACAGATACGCAGTATTTT
v_call: TRBV11-3; clone_size: NA; d_call: NA; j_call: TRBJ1-1; cdr3_aa: CASSPTIMNTEAFF; cdr3_nt: TGTGCCAGCAGCCCTACGATAATGAACACTGAAGCTTTCTTT
v_call: TRBV11-3; clone_size: once; d_call: TRBD1; j_call: TRBJ2-4; cdr3_aa: CASRGQGGAKNIQYF; cdr3_nt: TGTGCCAGCAGGGGACAGGGAGGAGCCAAAAACATTCAGTACTTC
v_call: TRBV11-3; clone_size: NA; d_call: NA; j_call: TRBJ2-2; cdr3_aa: CASSLVQARTGELFF; cdr3_nt: TGTGCCAGCAGCTTGGTTCAGGCCCGCACCGGGGAGCTGTTTTTT
v_call: TRBV19; clone_size: NA; d_call: NA; j_call: TRBJ1-5; cdr3_aa: CASDWGALGQPQHF; cdr3_nt: TGTGCCAGTGATTGGGGGGCGCTGGGTCAGCCCCAGCATTTT
v_call: TRBV6-8; clone_size: NA; d_call: NA; j_call: TRBJ2-3; cdr3_aa: CASSYSIKDTQYF; cdr3_nt: TGTGCCAGCAGTTACTCAATTAAAGATACGCAGTATTTT
v_call: TRBV6-8; clone_size: NA; d_call: NA; j_call: TRBJ1-3; cdr3_aa: CASRGGVISGNTIYF; cdr3_nt: TGTGCCAGCAGAGGAGGGGTAATTTCTGGAAACACCATATATTTT
v_call: TRBV6-8; clone_size: large; d_call: TRBD1; j_call: TRBJ2-3; cdr3_aa: CASSYWDSSTDTQYF; cdr3_nt: TGTGCCAGCAGTTACTGGGACAGCTCCACAGATACGCAGTATTTT
v_call: TRBV19; clone_size: once; d_call: NA; j_call: TRBJ2-7; cdr3_aa: CASSMDSYYEQYF; cdr3_nt: TGTGCCAGTAGTATGGATTCTTATTACGAGCAGTACTTC
v_call: TRBV7-6; clone_size: NA; d_call: NA; j_call: TRBJ2-3; cdr3_aa: CASSPSPGLDTQYF; cdr3_nt: TGTGCCAGCAGCCCCTCCCCGGGGTTAGATACGCAGTATTTT
v_call: TRBV30; clone_size: NA; d_call: NA; j_call: TRBJ1-3; cdr3_aa: CAWSFGSGAFSGNTIYF; cdr3_nt: TGTGCCTGGAGTTTTGGTTCAGGGGCCTTCTCTGGAAACACCATATATTTT
v_call: TRBV11-3; clone_size: NA; d_call: TRBD2; j_call: TRBJ2-5; cdr3_aa: CASSPLTSGVGRETQYF; cdr3_nt: TGTGCCAGCAGCCCTTTGACTAGCGGGGTCGGACGGGAGACCCAGTACTTC
v_call: TRBV30; clone_size: NA; d_call: TRBD2; j_call: TRBJ2-1; cdr3_aa: CAWSVMTSGGRLRKQFF; cdr3_nt: TGTGCCTGGAGTGTAATGACTAGCGGGGGGCGGCTTAGGAAGCAGTTCTTC
v_call: TRBV10-3; clone_size: NA; d_call: NA; j_call: TRBJ2-4; cdr3_aa: CAISEPGDKNIQYF; cdr3_nt: TGTGCCATCAGTGAGCCCGGGGACAAAAACATTCAGTACTTC
v_call: TRBV7-1; clone_size: NA; d_call: NA; j_call: TRBJ1-1; cdr3_aa: CASSLYWNTEAFF; cdr3_nt: TGTGCTAGCAGCTTATACTGGAACACTGAAGCTTTCTTT
v_call: TRBV5-1; clone_size: NA; d_call: NA; j_call: TRBJ2-7; cdr3_aa: CASRVGWDSYEQYF; cdr3_nt: TGCGCCAGCCGTGTAGGGTGGGACTCCTACGAGCAGTACTTC
v_call: TRBV6-8; clone_size: NA; d_call: NA; j_call: TRBJ1-1; cdr3_aa: CASRQGHSTEAFF; cdr3_nt: TGTGCCAGCAGACAGGGTCATTCCACTGAAGCTTTCTTT
v_call: TRBV11-3; clone_size: NA; d_call: NA; j_call: TRBJ2-1; cdr3_aa: CASSLLGGRNEQFF; cdr3_nt: TGTGCCAGCAGCTTATTGGGTGGGCGCAATGAGCAGTTCTTC
v_call: TRBV18; clone_size: NA; d_call: NA; j_call: TRBJ2-5; cdr3_aa: CASSPPPGRETQYF; cdr3_nt: TGTGCCAGCTCACCACCCCCGGGACGAGAGACCCAGTACTTC
v_call: TRBV11-3; clone_size: once; d_call: NA; j_call: TRBJ2-3; cdr3_aa: CASSLVVSADTQYF; cdr3_nt: TGTGCCAGCAGCTTAGTGGTCAGCGCAGATACGCAGTATTTT
v_call: TRBV11-3; clone_size: NA; d_call: NA; j_call: TRBJ2-2; cdr3_aa: CASSLLAVAGELFF; cdr3_nt: TGTGCCAGCAGCTTACTAGCAGTGGCCGGGGAGCTGTTTTTT
v_call: TRBV7-8; clone_size: NA; d_call: NA; j_call: TRBJ2-1; cdr3_aa: CASSWSPGGEQFF; cdr3_nt: TGTGCCAGCAGCTGGAGCCCAGGCGGTGAGCAGTTCTTC
v_call: TRBV18; clone_size: NA; d_call: NA; j_call: TRBJ1-6; cdr3_aa: CASSATENSGSPLHF; cdr3_nt: TGTGCCAGCTCAGCGACAGAGAATAGTGGTTCACCCCTCCACTTT
v_call: TRBV19; clone_size: NA; d_call: NA; j_call: TRBJ1-1; cdr3_aa: CASIWGDTEAFF; cdr3_nt: TGTGCCAGTATTTGGGGTGACACTGAAGCTTTCTTT
v_call: TRBV18; clone_size: NA; d_call: NA; j_call: TRBJ1-1; cdr3_aa: CASSPSRSRTEAFF; cdr3_nt: TGTGCCAGCTCACCATCTCGTTCCAGGACTGAAGCTTTCTTT
v_call: TRBV19; clone_size: once; d_call: NA; j_call: TRBJ1-5; cdr3_aa: CASSTQGHQPQHF; cdr3_nt: TGTGCCAGTAGTACGCAGGGTCATCAGCCCCAGCATTTT
v_call: TRBV19; clone_size: NA; d_call: NA; j_call: TRBJ1-5; cdr3_aa: CASSIADYQPQHF; cdr3_nt: TGTGCCAGTAGTATAGCGGATTATCAGCCCCAGCATTTT
v_call: TRBV28; clone_size: NA; d_call: NA; j_call: TRBJ2-2; cdr3_aa: CASSSPYEGGTGELFF; cdr3_nt: TGTGCCAGCAGTTCGCCCTACGAGGGAGGAACCGGGGAGCTGTTTTTT
v_call: TRBV19; clone_size: NA; d_call: TRBD1; j_call: TRBJ1-2; cdr3_aa: CASSGTGERLGYGYTF; cdr3_nt: TGTGCCAGTAGTGGGACAGGAGAACGATTGGGCTATGGCTACACCTTC
v_call: TRBV10-3; clone_size: few; d_call: NA; j_call: TRBJ2-6; cdr3_aa: CAISESGANVLTF; cdr3_nt: TGTGCCATCAGTGAGTCTGGGGCCAACGTCCTGACTTTC
v_call: TRBV15; clone_size: NA; d_call: NA; j_call: TRBJ1-2; cdr3_aa: CATSREIGAPGRPNYGYTF; cdr3_nt: TGTGCCACCAGCAGAGAAATTGGGGCCCCGGGGAGACCTAACTATGGCTACACCTTC
v_call: TRBV6-8; clone_size: few; d_call: TRBD2; j_call: TRBJ2-1; cdr3_aa: CASTRGGAGVSEQFF; cdr3_nt: TGTGCCAGCACCAGGGGAGGAGCGGGGGTTAGTGAGCAGTTCTTC
v_call: TRBV6-8; clone_size: few; d_call: TRBD1; j_call: TRBJ1-6; cdr3_aa: CASSRDSSYNSPLHF; cdr3_nt: TGTGCCAGCAGTAGGGACAGCTCCTATAATTCACCCCTCCACTTT
v_call: TRBV6-8; clone_size: few; d_call: NA; j_call: TRBJ1-5; cdr3_aa: CASSYWASNQPQHF; cdr3_nt: TGTGCCAGCAGTTATTGGGCCAGTAATCAGCCCCAGCATTTT
v_call: TRBV6-8; clone_size: NA; d_call: TRBD1; j_call: TRBJ1-1; cdr3_aa: CASSYSIAVQGAPGSNTEAFF; cdr3_nt: TGTGCCAGCAGTTACTCGATTGCGGTTCAGGGGGCCCCGGGGTCGAACACTGAAGCTTTCTTT
v_call: TRBV11-3; clone_size: NA; d_call: NA; j_call: TRBJ1-4; cdr3_aa: CASSRGRGTQLEKLFF; cdr3_nt: TGTGCCAGCAGCAGGGGGAGGGGGACTCAGCTGGAAAAACTGTTTTTT
v_call: TRBV7-7; clone_size: NA; d_call: NA; j_call: TRBJ2-3; cdr3_aa: CASSYGLANTDTQYF; cdr3_nt: TGTGCCAGCAGCTACGGACTTGCCAACACAGATACGCAGTATTTT
v_call: TRBV18; clone_size: few; d_call: NA; j_call: TRBJ1-1; cdr3_aa: CASSPELENTEAFF; cdr3_nt: TGTGCCAGCTCACCAGAGTTGGAGAACACTGAAGCTTTCTTT
v_call: TRBV11-3; clone_size: few; d_call: TRBD2; j_call: TRBJ2-5; cdr3_aa: CASSPSGGARETQYF; cdr3_nt: TGTGCCAGCAGCCCTAGCGGGGGGGCCAGGGAGACCCAGTACTTC
v_call: TRBV18; clone_size: once; d_call: TRBD1; j_call: TRBJ1-2; cdr3_aa: CASSPSIGQGAGYTF; cdr3_nt: TGTGCCAGCTCACCGAGTATTGGACAGGGTGCCGGCTACACCTTC
v_call: TRBV10-2; clone_size: NA; d_call: TRBD2; j_call: TRBJ2-1; cdr3_aa: CASSAGTSYEQFF; cdr3_nt: TGCGCCAGCAGTGCCGGGACTAGCTATGAGCAGTTCTTC
v_call: TRBV25-1; clone_size: NA; d_call: NA; j_call: TRBJ1-5; cdr3_aa: CASSGQGSNQPQHF; cdr3_nt: TGTGCCAGCAGTGGGCAGGGGAGCAATCAGCCCCAGCATTTT
v_call: TRBV6-8; clone_size: NA; d_call: NA; j_call: TRBJ1-2; cdr3_aa: CASSYSNRDRQTF; cdr3_nt: TGTGCCAGCAGTTACTCAAATCGAGACAGGCAAACCTTC
v_call: TRBV18; clone_size: NA; d_call: NA; j_call: TRBJ1-2; cdr3_aa: CASSPPSRQANYGYTF; cdr3_nt: TGTGCCAGCTCACCACCGAGTCGCCAAGCTAACTATGGCTACACCTTC
v_call: TRBV5-1; clone_size: NA; d_call: NA; j_call: TRBJ2-3; cdr3_aa: CASSRDSTTDTQYF; cdr3_nt: TGCGCCAGCAGTCGGGACTCGACCACAGATACGCAGTATTTT
v_call: TRBV19; clone_size: NA; d_call: TRBD1; j_call: TRBJ1-6; cdr3_aa: CASSWTGGNSPLHF; cdr3_nt: TGTGCCAGTAGTTGGACAGGGGGTAATTCACCCCTCCACTTT
v_call: TRBV6-1; clone_size: NA; d_call: NA; j_call: TRBJ2-6; cdr3_aa: CASSEEDRQAGANVLTF; cdr3_nt: TGTGCCAGCAGTGAAGAGGACCGCCAGGCGGGGGCCAACGTCCTGACTTTC
v_call: TRBV6-1; clone_size: NA; d_call: NA; j_call: TRBJ1-2; cdr3_aa: CASSEERRYYGYTF; cdr3_nt: TGTGCCAGCAGTGAAGAACGACGATACTATGGCTACACCTTC
v_call: TRBV6-8; clone_size: NA; d_call: NA; j_call: TRBJ2-2; cdr3_aa: CASSYREVTGELFF; cdr3_nt: TGTGCCAGCAGTTACAGGGAAGTAACCGGGGAGCTGTTTTTT
v_call: TRBV30; clone_size: NA; d_call: NA; j_call: TRBJ1-2; cdr3_aa: CAWKAGANYGYTF; cdr3_nt: TGTGCCTGGAAGGCAGGGGCCAACTATGGCTACACCTTC
v_call: TRBV19; clone_size: NA; d_call: NA; j_call: TRBJ1-5; cdr3_aa: CASGGHGINQPQHF; cdr3_nt: TGTGCCAGTGGGGGACACGGAATCAATCAGCCCCAGCATTTT
v_call: TRBV19; clone_size: NA; d_call: NA; j_call: TRBJ1-1; cdr3_aa: CASSMTELTEAFF; cdr3_nt: TGTGCCAGTAGTATGACAGAGCTTACTGAAGCTTTCTTT
v_call: TRBV10-1; clone_size: NA; d_call: NA; j_call: TRBJ2-1; cdr3_aa: CASSDSNEQFF; cdr3_nt: TGCGCCAGCAGTGATAGCAATGAGCAGTTCTTC
v_call: TRBV28; clone_size: NA; d_call: NA; j_call: TRBJ1-4; cdr3_aa: CASSFLANEKLFF; cdr3_nt: TGTGCCAGCAGTTTTTTAGCTAATGAAAAACTGTTTTTT
v_call: TRBV18; clone_size: NA; d_call: NA; j_call: TRBJ2-5; cdr3_aa: CASSPVSTFQETQYF; cdr3_nt: TGTGCCAGCTCACCCGTCTCGACCTTCCAAGAGACCCAGTACTTC